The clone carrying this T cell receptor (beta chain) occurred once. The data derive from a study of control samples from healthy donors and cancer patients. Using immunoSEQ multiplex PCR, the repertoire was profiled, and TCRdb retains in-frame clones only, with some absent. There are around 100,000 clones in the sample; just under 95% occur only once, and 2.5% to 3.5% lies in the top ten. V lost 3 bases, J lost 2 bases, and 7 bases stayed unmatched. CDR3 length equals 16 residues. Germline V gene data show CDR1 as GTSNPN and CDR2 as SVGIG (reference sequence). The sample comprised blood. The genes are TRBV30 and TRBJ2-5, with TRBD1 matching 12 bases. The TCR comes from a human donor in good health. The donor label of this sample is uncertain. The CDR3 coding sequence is TGTGCCTGGAGCCCCGGGACAGGGGGCTGGCAAGAGACCCAGTACTTC. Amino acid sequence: CAWSPGTGGWQETQYF. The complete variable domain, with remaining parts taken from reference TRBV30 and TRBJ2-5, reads SQTIHQWPATLVQPVGSPLSLECTVEGTSNPNLYWYRQAAGRGLQLLFYSVGIGQISSEVPQNLSASRPQDRQFILSSKKLLLSDSGFYLCAWSPGTGGWQETQYFGPGTRLLVL.